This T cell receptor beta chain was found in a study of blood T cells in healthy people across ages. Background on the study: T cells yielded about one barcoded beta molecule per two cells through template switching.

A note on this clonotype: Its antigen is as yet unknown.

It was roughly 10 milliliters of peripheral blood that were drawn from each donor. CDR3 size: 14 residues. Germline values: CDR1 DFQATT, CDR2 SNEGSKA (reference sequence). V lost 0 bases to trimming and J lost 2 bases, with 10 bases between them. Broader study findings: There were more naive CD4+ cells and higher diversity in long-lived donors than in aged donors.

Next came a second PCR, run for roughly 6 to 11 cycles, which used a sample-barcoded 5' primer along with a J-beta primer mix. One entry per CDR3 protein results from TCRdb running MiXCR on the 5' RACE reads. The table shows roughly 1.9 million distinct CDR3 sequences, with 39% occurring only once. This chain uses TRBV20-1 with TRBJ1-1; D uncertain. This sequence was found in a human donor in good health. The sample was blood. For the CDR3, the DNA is TGCAGTGCTAGAGACCCCAATAGCAACACTGAAGCTTTCTTT. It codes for CSARDPNSNTEAFF.